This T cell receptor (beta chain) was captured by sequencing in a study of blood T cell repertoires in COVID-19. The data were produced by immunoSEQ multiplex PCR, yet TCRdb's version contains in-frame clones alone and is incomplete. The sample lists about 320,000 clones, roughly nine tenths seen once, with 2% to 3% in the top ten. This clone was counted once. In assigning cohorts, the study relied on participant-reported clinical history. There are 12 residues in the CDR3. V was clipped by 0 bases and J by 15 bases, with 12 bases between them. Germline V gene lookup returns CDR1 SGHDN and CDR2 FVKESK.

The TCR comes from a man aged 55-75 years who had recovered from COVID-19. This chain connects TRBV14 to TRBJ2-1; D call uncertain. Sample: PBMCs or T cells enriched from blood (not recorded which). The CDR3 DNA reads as TGTGCCAGCAGCCAAGATCGTCTCAGTTGGTTCTTC. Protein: CASSQDRLSWFF.